This T cell receptor beta chain was found in a study of T cells in Graves' hyperthyroidism and ophthalmopathy. General study results and limits: Ophthalmopathy was predicted by the model a median of roughly 6 months ahead of onset.

This clonotype was counted between two and nine times. What it binds is unknown. Amplification yielded TCR beta CDR3 regions, with RNA transcripts as the source. A first-round RT-PCR of the TCR CDR3 used the HTBI primer set. TCRdb reprocessed the multiplex PCR reads with MiXCR, giving one entry per CDR3 protein. The data show fewer than 900,000 distinct CDR3 sequences, 18% seen once. Fresh peripheral blood, about 9.9 ml, yielded the PBMCs. The CDR3 length is 13 residues. Germline values: CDR1 MNHNS, CDR2 SASEGT. The V gene lost 6 bases and the J gene lost 3 bases, with 9 bases spanning the gap. The receptor comes from a woman in her forties or fifties with Graves' hyperthyroidism that later progressed to Graves' ophthalmopathy. Material: blood. J is TRBJ1-5 and V is TRBV6-1; no reliable D call. CDR3 loop: CASRRENNQPQHF. The CDR3 region has the DNA TGTGCCAGCAGACGGGAAAACAATCAGCCCCAGCATTTT.